The source of this TCR beta chain is a study of T cells after yellow fever vaccination. The CDR3 is 13 residues long. Looked up from germline, CDR1 is SGHTA and CDR2 is FQGNSA. Trimming pared 1 base from V and 8 bases from J, leaving 10 bases between. This clonotype appeared a few times. TCRdb reanalysed the 5' RACE reads using MiXCR and keeps one entry per CDR3 protein. The sample lists approximately 550,000 distinct CDR3 sequences; about 19% were seen once. The rearrangement joins TRBV7-2 to TRBJ2-3; D is possibly TRBD2 (5 bases). The TCR sequence derives from a man aged 25-45 years who received the YFV17D yellow fever vaccine. The starting material was PBMCs, obtained 15 days after the yellow fever booster vaccination. The CDR3 DNA follows: TGTGCCAGCAGCTTAGTTGGGGAGAGTACGCAGTATTTT. Protein: CASSLVGESTQYF.